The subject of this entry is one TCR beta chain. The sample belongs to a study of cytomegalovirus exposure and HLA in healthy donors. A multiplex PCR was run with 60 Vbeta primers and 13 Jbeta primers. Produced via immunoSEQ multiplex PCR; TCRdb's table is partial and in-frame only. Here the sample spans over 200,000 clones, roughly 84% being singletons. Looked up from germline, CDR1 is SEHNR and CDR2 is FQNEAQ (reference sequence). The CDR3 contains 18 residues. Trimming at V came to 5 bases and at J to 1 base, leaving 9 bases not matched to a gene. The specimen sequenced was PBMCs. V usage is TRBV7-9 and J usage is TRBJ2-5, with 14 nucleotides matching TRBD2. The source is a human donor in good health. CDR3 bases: TGTGCCAGCAGCCCCGGACTAGCGGGAGGTATACTCCAAGAGACCCAGTACTTC. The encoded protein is CASSPGLAGGILQETQYF.